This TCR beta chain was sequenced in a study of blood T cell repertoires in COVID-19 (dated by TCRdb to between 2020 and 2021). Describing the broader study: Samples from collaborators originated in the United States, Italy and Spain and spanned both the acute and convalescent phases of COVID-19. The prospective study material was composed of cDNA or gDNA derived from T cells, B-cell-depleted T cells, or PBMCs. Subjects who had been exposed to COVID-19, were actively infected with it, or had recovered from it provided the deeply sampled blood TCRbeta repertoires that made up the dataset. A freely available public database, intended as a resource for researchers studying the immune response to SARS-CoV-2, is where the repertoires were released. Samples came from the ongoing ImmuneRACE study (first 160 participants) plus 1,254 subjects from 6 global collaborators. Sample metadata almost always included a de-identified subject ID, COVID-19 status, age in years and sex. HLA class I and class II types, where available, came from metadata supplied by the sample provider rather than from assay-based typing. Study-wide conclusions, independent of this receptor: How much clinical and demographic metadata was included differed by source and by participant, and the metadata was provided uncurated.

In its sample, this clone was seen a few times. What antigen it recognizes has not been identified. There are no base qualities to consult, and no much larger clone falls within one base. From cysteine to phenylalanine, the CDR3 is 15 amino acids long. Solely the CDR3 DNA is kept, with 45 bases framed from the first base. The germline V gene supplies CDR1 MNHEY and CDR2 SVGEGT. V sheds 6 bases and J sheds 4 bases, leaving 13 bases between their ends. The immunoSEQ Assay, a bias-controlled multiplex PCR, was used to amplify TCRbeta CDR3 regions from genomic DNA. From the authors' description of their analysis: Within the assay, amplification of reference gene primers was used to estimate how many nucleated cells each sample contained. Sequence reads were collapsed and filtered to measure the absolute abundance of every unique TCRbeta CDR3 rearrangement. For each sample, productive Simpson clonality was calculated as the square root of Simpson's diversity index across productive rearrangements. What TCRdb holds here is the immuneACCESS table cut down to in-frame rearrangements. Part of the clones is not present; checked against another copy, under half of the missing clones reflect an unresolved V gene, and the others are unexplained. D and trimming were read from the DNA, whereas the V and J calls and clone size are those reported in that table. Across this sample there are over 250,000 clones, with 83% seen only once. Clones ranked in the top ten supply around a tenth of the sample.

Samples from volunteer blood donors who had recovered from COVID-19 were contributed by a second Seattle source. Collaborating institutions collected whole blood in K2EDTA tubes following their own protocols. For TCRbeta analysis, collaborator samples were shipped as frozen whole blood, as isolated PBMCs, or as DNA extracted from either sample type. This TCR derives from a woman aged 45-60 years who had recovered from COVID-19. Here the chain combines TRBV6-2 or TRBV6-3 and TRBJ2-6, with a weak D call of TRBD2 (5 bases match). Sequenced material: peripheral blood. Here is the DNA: TGTGCCAGCAGCCACCTAGGGAGCGGGGCCAACGTCCTGACTTTC. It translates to CASSHLGSGANVLTF.